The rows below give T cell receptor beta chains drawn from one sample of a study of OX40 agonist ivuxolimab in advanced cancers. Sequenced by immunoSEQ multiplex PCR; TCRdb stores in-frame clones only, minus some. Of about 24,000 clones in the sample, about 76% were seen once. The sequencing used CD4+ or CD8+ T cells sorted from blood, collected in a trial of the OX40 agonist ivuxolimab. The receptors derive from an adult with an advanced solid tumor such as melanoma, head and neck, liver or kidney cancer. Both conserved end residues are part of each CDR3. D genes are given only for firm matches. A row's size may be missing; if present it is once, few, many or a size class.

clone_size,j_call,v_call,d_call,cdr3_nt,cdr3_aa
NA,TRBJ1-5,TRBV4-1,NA,TGCGCCAGCAGCGCTCCACCATCCCCAGCAAATCAGCCCCAGCATTTT,CASSAPPSPANQPQHF
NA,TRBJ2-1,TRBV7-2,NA,TGTGCCAGCAGCCCCACCTCGGACCCCAGTACCGAGCAGTTCTTC,CASSPTSDPSTEQFF
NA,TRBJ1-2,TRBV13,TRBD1,TGTGCCAGCAGCGGACAGGGGAGCTATGGCTACACCTTC,CASSGQGSYGYTF
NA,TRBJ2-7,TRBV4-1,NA,TGCGCCAGCAGCCAAGATTTGACAGGCTTTGGGTACGAGCAGTACTTC,CASSQDLTGFGYEQYF
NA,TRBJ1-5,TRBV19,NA,TGTGCCAGTACCCTACATCTATCCCAAAATCAGCCCCAGCATTTT,CASTLHLSQNQPQHF
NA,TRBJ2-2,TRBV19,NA,TGTGCCAGTAGTATCCACACCGGGGAGCTGTTTTTT,CASSIHTGELFF
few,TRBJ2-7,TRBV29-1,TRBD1,TGCAGCGTGGTAGAGGACAGGGCCACCTACGAGCAGTACTTC,CSVVEDRATYEQYF
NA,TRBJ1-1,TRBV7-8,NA,TGTGCCAGCAGCTTCCGGGGGGGCACGGGGACTGAAGCTTTCTTT,CASSFRGGTGTEAFF
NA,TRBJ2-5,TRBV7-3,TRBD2,TGTGCCAGCAGCTTAACCCCCCCCGGACTAGCGGGAGTGAGGGAAGAGACCCAGTACTTC,CASSLTPPGLAGVREETQYF
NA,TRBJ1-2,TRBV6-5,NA,TGTGCCAGCAGTTACTCGAGCGGGGTTTCATGGGGCTACACCTTC,CASSYSSGVSWGYTF
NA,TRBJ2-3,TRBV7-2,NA,TGTGCCAGCAGCCCAGCCACAGATACGCAGTATTTT,CASSPATDTQYF
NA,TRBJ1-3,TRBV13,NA,TGTGCCAGCAGCCGTGGGGGCAGAGTCTCTGGAAACACCATATATTTT,CASSRGGRVSGNTIYF
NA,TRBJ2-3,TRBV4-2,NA,TGTGCCAGCAGCAAGAGTAGGGCAGACCGAGGCACAGATACGCAGTATTTT,CASSKSRADRGTDTQYF
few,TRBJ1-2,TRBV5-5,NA,TGTGCCAGCACCAATCCAACTGTAAACTATGGCTACACCTTC,CASTNPTVNYGYTF
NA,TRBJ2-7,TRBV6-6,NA,TGTGCCAGCAGGTGGGCGGAGGGCGAGCAGTACTTC,CASRWAEGEQYF
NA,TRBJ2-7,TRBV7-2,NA,TGTGCCAGCAGCTTAATGGATACCGAGCAGTACTTC,CASSLMDTEQYF
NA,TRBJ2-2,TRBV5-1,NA,TGCGCCAGCAGTTTAGGGGGGAACACCGGGGAGCTGTTTTTT,CASSLGGNTGELFF
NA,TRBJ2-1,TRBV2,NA,TGTGCCAGTAACCGGGACCCTAACAATGAGCAGTTCTTC,CASNRDPNNEQFF
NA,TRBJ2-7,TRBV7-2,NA,TGTGCCAGCAGCCCCTGGCGGGTGGGGCCGACCTCCTACGAGCAGTACTTC,CASSPWRVGPTSYEQYF
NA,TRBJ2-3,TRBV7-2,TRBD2,TGTGCCAGCAGCTTCACTAGCGGGGGGTCCACAGATACGCAGTATTTT,CASSFTSGGSTDTQYF
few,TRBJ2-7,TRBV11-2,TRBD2,TGTGCCAGCAGCTTAGGGACTAGCGGGTACGAGCAGTACTTC,CASSLGTSGYEQYF
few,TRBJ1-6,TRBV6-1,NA,TGTGCCAGCAGTGAAGATGGTCTGGGGGGTAATTCACCCCTCCACTTT,CASSEDGLGGNSPLHF
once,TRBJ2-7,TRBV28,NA,TGTGCCAGCAGTCCAAAACGACAGCTAAAAGTTGTAGAGCAGTACTTC,CASSPKRQLKVVEQYF
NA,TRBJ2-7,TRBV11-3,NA,TGTGCCAGCAGCTTAACCTACGAGCAGTACTTC,CASSLTYEQYF
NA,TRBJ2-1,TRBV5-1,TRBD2,TGCGCCAGCAGTCCACTTAGCGGGAGCTCCTACAATGAGCAGTTCTTC,CASSPLSGSSYNEQFF
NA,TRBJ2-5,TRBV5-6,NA,TGTGCCAGCAGGAAACAGCGTGGGAGACCGACGCTTGAACGGGAGACCCAGTACTTC,CASRKQRGRPTLERETQYF
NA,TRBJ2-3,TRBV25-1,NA,TGTGCCAGCCGTCAGGATACGCAGTATTTT,CASRQDTQYF
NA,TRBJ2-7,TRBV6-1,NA,TGTGCCAGCAGTGGAACAGGCTACGAGCAGTACTTC,CASSGTGYEQYF
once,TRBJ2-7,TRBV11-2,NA,TGTGCCAGCGGTTCAGGGCCCTACGAGCAGTACTTC,CASGSGPYEQYF
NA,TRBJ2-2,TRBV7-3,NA,TGTGCCAGCAGCTCCCCTGGGACCGGGGAGCTGTTTTTT,CASSSPGTGELFF
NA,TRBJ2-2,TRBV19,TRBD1,TGTGCCAGTAGCCTCCGGGACAGGGCCACCGGGGAGCTGTTTTTT,CASSLRDRATGELFF
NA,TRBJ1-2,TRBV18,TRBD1,TGTGCCAGCTCACCCAACGAGAACAGGGGCGGCTACACCTTC,CASSPNENRGGYTF
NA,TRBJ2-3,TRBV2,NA,TGTGCCAGCAACGGCGGCACAGATACGCAGTATTTT,CASNGGTDTQYF
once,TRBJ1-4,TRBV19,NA,TGTGCCAGTACTCCCGAGACTAATGAAAAACTGTTTTTT,CASTPETNEKLFF
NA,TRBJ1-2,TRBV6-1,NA,TGTGCCAGCAGTGATCGAGGGGCTGGCTATGGCTACACCTTC,CASSDRGAGYGYTF
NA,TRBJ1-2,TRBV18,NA,TGTGCCAGCTCCATAACCAAAGGTGGCTATGGCTACACCTTC,CASSITKGGYGYTF
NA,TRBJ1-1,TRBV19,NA,TGTGCCAGTAGTGGTCGGACAGCCCAAAGGCCTGAAGCTTTCTTT,CASSGRTAQRPEAFF
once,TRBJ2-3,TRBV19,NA,TGTGCCAGTAGTATTGCGGGACTTTTCACAGATACGCAGTATTTT,CASSIAGLFTDTQYF
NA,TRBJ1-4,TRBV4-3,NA,TGCGCCAGCAGCCAAGATCAGCCGGGACACTTTGAAAAACTGTTTTTT,CASSQDQPGHFEKLFF
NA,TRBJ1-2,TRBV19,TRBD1,TGTGCCAGCCGGGGGACAGGCACTCTTCTCTATGGCTACACCTTC,CASRGTGTLLYGYTF
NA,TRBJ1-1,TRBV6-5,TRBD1,TGTGCCAGCAGGCCTCAGGGGGTTTTTGAAGCTTTCTTT,CASRPQGVFEAFF
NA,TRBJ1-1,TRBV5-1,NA,TGCGCCAGCAGCTTGGCTGGTTTTTCGGGAGCTTTCTTT,CASSLAGFSGAFF
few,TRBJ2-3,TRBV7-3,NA,TGTGCCAGCAGCTTATCGGGGGGCCTAGATACGCAGTATTTT,CASSLSGGLDTQYF
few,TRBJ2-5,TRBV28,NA,TGTGCCAGCAGTATAACCCGGGGGACCCAGTACTTC,CASSITRGTQYF
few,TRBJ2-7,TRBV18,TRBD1,TGTGCCAGCTCACCACAAGGACAGGGCCTCTCCTACGAGCAGTACTTC,CASSPQGQGLSYEQYF
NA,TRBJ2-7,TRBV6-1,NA,TGTGCCAGCAGTGAACAGGTCTACGAGCAGTACTTC,CASSEQVYEQYF
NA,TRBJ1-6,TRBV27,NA,TGTGCCAGCAAAAGGGCAGGTGGTAATTCACCCCTCCACTTT,CASKRAGGNSPLHF
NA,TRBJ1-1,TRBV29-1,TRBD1,TGCAGCGTGCAGACAGGGGCCACTGAAGCTTTCTTT,CSVQTGATEAFF
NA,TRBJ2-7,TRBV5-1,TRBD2,TGCGCCAGCAGACCAGCGGGACTAATTTACGAGCAGTACTTC,CASRPAGLIYEQYF
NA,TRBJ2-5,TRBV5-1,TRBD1,TGCGCCAGCAGCTCGGACAGGGGGCAAGAGACCCAGTACTTC,CASSSDRGQETQYF
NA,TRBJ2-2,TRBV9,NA,TGTGCCAGCAGCGTAGGTTCAGGGCTGAGAACCGGGGAGCTGTTTTTT,CASSVGSGLRTGELFF
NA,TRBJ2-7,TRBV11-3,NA,TGTGCCAGCAGCTTAGATGAGGGTTCCTCCTACGAGCAGTACTTC,CASSLDEGSSYEQYF
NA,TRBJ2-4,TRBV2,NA,TGTGCCAGCAGTGAATGGGTACAGAAAAACATTCAGTACTTC,CASSEWVQKNIQYF
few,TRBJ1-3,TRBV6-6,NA,TGTGCCGTGGCGACCTCTGGAAACACCATATATTTT,CAVATSGNTIYF
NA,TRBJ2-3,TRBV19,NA,TGTGCCAGTAGTGACAGGAGCACAGATACGCAGTATTTT,CASSDRSTDTQYF
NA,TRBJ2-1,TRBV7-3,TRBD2,TGTGCCAGCAGCTTAACGTGGGCGGGAGTTCTGTTCTTC,CASSLTWAGVLFF
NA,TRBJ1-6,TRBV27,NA,TGTGCCAGCAGTGTAATAAGCTCCTATAATTCACCCCTCCACTTT,CASSVISSYNSPLHF
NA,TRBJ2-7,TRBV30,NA,TGTGCCTGGATAGGCCAGTCTGAGCAGTACTTC,CAWIGQSEQYF
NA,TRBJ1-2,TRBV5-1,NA,TGCGCCAGCAGCTTGGCAGGCTCGCTAGACTATGGCTACACCTTC,CASSLAGSLDYGYTF